This T cell receptor (beta chain) is from a study of PD-1 blockade in mismatch repair-deficient tumors. Libraries were prepared by immunoSEQ multiplex PCR; TCRdb keeps only in-frame clonotypes and omits some of them. The sample lists around 39,000 clones; over 70% were seen once. This clone occurred once. Germline V gene sequence: CDR1 LNHDA, CDR2 SQIVND (reference sequence). There are 15 residues in the CDR3. Between the trimmed V and J ends, which lost 8 bases and 2 bases, there was a span of 17 bases. Mismatch repair deficiency was confirmed in all patients, by PCR or immunohistochemistry. The chain combines TRBV19 with TRBJ2-3; D is ambiguous. Sequences were derived from PBMCs, sampled 38 to 40 weeks after starting pembrolizumab. This sequence was found in an adult with mismatch repair-deficient cancer. CDR3 nucleotide sequence: TGTGCCAGTTCCCTAGGCTACCCGCACACAGATACGCAGTATTTT. It yields the protein CASSLGYPHTDTQYF.